This T cell receptor beta chain was found in a study of blood T cell repertoires in COVID-19. Study in general: Samples taken during acute and convalescent COVID-19 were collected in the United States, Italy and Spain.

The assay was immunoSEQ multiplex PCR, and TCRdb's table has in-frame clones only and misses some. The sample has 120,000 to 150,000 clones, 84% seen once. Trimming cost V 4 bases and J 3 bases, with 12 bases left between them. The CDR3 has 14 amino acids. Germline V CDR1 and CDR2: SGHRS, YFSETQ. The sequence was obtained from a human donor in a cohort sampled during active COVID-19. The J gene is TRBJ2-3, the V gene TRBV5-1; D perhaps matches TRBD2 (6 bases). The sequencing sample was made of peripheral blood. Here the CDR3 reads CASSPGDWTDTQYF. In DNA form, the CDR3 reads TGCGCCAGCAGCCCGGGAGATTGGACAGATACGCAGTATTTT.